The 7 T cell receptor beta chains presented below share a single source sample, sequenced in a study of cytomegalovirus exposure and HLA in healthy donors. A multiplex PCR was run with 60 Vbeta primers and 13 Jbeta primers. Using immunoSEQ multiplex PCR, the repertoire was profiled, and TCRdb retains in-frame clones only, with some absent. The repertoire holds roughly 110,000 clones, roughly 85% seen once, with 22% in the top ten. The sample taken for sequencing was PBMCs. Receptors originate from a young man in good health and CMV-seropositive.

This clone showed up just once. The chain joins TRBV5-1 to TRBJ2-1; 7 bases are shared with TRBD1. There are 14 residues in the CDR3. The germline gives CDR1 SGHRS, CDR2 YFSETQ. The V and J ends lost 4 bases and 5 bases, in that order; junction bases with no gene match: 6. In nucleotides, the CDR3 is TGCGCCAGCAGCCACGGGACAGAGGACAATGAGCAGTTCTTC. Amino acid sequence: CASSHGTEDNEQFF.

The chain employs TRBV30 and TRBJ1-1; D remains ambiguous. CDR1 is GTSNPN and CDR2 is SVGIG in the germline V gene (reference sequence). V was pared by 1 base and J by 0 bases, with 9 bases between. This CDR3 is 14 amino acids long. CDR3 loop: CAWSALAMNTEAFF. In nucleotides, the CDR3 is TGTGCCTGGAGTGCGCTCGCGATGAACACTGAAGCTTTCTTT.

This clone was observed a single time. This sequence joins TRBV2 and TRBJ2-1, with 7 bases lining up with TRBD1. CDR1 and CDR2 (germline): SNHLY, FYNNEI. The junction had 7 bases not matched to a gene; V was cut back by 6 bases and J by 5 bases. CDR3 length equals 14 residues. The CDR3 here is CASRYNRGNNEQFF. CDR3 nucleotide sequence: TGTGCCAGCAGGTATAACAGGGGAAACAATGAGCAGTTCTTC.

This chain uses TRBV15 with TRBJ1-1; TRBD1 aligns across 7 bases. The V segment lost 8 bases and the J segment 8 bases; nucleotides outside the gene matches: 5. CDR1 and CDR2 from the germline V gene are LNHNV and YYDKDF (reference sequence). This CDR3 is built from 11 residues. CDR3 residues: CATGRDREAFF. DNA of the CDR3: TGTGCCACCGGCCGGGACAGAGAAGCTTTCTTT.

The chain combines TRBV6-1 with TRBJ2-7; 9 bases agree with TRBD1. Germline V gives CDR1 MNHNS, CDR2 SASEGT. V shed 7 bases, J shed 5 bases, and the junction held 12 bases outside the gene matches. CDR3 length: 15 amino acids. Here the CDR3 reads CASNLDRGPYDEQYV. DNA of the CDR3: TGTGCCAGCAACCTGGACAGGGGCCCCTACGACGAGCAGTACGTC.

The CDR3 nucleotides read TGTGCCAGCAGCTCGTACGGGGGGGCCTGGGGTGATGAGCAGTTCTTC. The encoded protein is CASSSYGGAWGDEQFF. The gene calls are TRBV7-9 and TRBJ2-1; TRBD2 matches at 8 bases. This CDR3 spans 16 amino acids. Unmatched junction bases numbered 13, after V lost 4 bases and J lost 8 bases. CDR1 is SEHNR, CDR2 FQNEAQ, per germline (reference sequence).

The chain carries TRBV6-1 and TRBJ1-4; D may be TRBD1 (5 bases). This CDR3 region has 15 residues. The V gene lost 7 bases and the J gene lost 5 bases, with 17 bases spanning the gap. The V gene's germline CDR1 is MNHNS and CDR2 SASEGT. CDR3 bases: TGTGCCAGCACCAACCGGGGCGGGGAAAATGAAAAACTGTTTTTT. Translated, it gives CASTNRGGENEKLFF.